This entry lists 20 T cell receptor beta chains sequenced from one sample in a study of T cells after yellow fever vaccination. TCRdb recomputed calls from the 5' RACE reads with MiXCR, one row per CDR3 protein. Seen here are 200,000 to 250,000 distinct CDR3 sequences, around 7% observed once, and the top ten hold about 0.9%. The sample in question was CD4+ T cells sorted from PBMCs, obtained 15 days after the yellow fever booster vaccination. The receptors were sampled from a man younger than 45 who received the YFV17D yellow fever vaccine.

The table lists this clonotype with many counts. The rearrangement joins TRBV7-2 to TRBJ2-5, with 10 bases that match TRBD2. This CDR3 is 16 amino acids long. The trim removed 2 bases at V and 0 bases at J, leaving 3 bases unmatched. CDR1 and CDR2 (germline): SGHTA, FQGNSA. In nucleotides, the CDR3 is TGTGCCAGCAGCTTATCTGGACTAGCGGACCAAGAGACCCAGTACTTC. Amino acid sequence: CASSLSGLADQETQYF.

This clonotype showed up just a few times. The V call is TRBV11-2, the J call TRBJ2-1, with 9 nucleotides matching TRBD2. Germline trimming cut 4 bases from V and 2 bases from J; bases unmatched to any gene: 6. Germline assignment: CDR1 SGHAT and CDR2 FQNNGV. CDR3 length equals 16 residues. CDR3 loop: CASSSLAGTTYNEQFF. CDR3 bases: TGTGCCAGCAGCTCTCTAGCGGGGACTACCTACAATGAGCAGTTCTTC.

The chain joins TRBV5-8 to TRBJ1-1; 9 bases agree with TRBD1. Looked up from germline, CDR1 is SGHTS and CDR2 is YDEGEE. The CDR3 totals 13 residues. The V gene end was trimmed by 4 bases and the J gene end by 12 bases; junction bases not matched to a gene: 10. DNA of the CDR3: TGTGCCAGCAGCATCACAGGGGGCGGGACACCTTTCTTT. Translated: CASSITGGGTPFF.

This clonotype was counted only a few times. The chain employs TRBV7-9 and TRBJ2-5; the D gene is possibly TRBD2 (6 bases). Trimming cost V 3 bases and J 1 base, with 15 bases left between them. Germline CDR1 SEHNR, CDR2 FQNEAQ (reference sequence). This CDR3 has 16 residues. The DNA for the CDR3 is TGTGCCAGCAGCTTCGCTAGCGAGGGCCGCCAAGAGACCCAGTACTTC. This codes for CASSFASEGRQETQYF.

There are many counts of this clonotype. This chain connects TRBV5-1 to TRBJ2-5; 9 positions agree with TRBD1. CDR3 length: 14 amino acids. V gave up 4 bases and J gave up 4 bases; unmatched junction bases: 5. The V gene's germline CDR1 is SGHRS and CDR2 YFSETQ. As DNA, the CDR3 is TGCGCCAGCAGCGGGGGACAGGGTGGAGAGACCCAGTACTTC. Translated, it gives CASSGGQGGETQYF.

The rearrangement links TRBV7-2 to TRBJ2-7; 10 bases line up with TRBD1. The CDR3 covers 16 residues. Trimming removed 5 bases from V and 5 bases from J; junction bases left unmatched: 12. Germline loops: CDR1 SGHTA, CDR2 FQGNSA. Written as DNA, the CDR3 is TGTGCCAGCAGCCCCCTTCCAGGGACAGGGGAAAACGAGCAGTACTTC. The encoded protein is CASSPLPGTGENEQYF.

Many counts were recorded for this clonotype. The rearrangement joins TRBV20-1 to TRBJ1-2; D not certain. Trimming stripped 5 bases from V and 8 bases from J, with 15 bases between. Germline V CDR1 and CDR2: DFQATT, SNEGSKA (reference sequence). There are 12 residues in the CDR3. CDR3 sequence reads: CSALRHKDGYTF. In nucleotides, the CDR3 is TGCAGTGCTTTGAGACATAAAGACGGCTACACCTTC.

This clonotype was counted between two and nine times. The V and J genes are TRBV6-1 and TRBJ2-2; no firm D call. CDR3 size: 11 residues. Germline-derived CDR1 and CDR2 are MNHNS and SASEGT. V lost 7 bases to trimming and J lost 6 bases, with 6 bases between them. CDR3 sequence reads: CASKASGELFF. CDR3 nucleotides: TGTGCCAGCAAAGCCTCCGGGGAGCTGTTTTTT.

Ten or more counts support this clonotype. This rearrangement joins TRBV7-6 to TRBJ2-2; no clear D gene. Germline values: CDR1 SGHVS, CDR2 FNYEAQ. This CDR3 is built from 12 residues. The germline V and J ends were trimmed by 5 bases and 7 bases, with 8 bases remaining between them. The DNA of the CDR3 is TGTGCCAGCAGCCCCCTCCACGGGGAGCTGTTTTTT. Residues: CASSPLHGELFF.

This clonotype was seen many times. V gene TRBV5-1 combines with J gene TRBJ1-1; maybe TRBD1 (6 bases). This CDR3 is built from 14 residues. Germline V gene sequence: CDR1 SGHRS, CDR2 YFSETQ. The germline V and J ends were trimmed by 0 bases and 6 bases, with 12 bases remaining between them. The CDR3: CASSLVGQFPEAFF. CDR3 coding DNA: TGCGCCAGCAGCTTGGTCGGACAGTTCCCTGAAGCTTTCTTT.

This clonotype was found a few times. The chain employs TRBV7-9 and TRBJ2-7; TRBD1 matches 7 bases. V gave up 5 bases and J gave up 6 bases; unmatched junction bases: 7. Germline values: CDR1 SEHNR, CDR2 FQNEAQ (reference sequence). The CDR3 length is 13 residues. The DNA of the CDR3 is TGTGCCAGCAGCCTCCAACAGGGGAGCGAGCAGTACTTC. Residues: CASSLQQGSEQYF.

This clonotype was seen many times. The CDR3 is CASSKGDRGYEQYF. CDR3 in DNA: TGTGCCAGCAGCAAGGGGGACAGGGGATACGAGCAGTACTTC. This rearrangement joins TRBV7-9 to TRBJ2-7; 10 bases fit TRBD1. Germline V gives CDR1 SEHNR, CDR2 FQNEAQ (reference sequence). With V trimmed by 5 bases and J by 4 bases, 5 bases remained unmatched. This CDR3 comprises 14 residues. Full variable domain (remainder filled in from reference TRBV7-9 and TRBJ2-7): DTGVSQNPRHKITKRGQNVTFRCDPISEHNRLYWYRQTLGQGPEFLTYFQNEAQLEKSRLLSDRFSAERPKGSFSTLEIQRTEQGDSAMYLCASSKGDRGYEQYFGPGTRLTVT.

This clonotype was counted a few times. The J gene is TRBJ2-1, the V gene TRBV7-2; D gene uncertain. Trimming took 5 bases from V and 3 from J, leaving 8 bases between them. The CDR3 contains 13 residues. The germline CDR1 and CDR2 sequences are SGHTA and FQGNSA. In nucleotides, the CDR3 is TGTGCCAGCAGCGCGTCTATCTACAATGAGCAGTTCTTC. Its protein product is CASSASIYNEQFF.

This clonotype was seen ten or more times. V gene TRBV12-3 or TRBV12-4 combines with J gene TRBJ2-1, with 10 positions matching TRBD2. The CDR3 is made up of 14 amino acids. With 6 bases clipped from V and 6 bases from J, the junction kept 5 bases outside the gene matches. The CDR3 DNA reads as TGTGCCAGCAGCTGGACTAGCGGACCCAATGAGCAGTTCTTC. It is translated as CASSWTSGPNEQFF.

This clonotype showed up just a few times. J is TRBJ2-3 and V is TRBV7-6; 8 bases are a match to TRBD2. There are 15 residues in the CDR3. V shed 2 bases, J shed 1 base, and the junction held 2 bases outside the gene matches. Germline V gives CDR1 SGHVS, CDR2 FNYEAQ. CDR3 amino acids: CASSLMTSGTDTQYF. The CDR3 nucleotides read TGTGCCAGCAGCTTAATGACTAGCGGCACAGATACGCAGTATTTT.

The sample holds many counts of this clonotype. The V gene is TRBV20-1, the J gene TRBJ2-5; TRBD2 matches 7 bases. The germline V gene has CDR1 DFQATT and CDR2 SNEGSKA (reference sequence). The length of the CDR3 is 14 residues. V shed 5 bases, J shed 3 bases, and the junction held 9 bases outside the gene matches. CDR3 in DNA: TGCAGTGCTGGGCGGGAGTGGGAAAAAGAGACCCAGTACTTC. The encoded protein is CSAGREWEKETQYF.

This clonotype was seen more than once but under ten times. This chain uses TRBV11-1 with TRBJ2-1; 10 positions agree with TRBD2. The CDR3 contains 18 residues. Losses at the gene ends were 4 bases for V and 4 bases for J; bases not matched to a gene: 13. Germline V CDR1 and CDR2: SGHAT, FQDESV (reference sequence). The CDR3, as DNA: TGTGCCAGCAGCTCTTACAGGCCCTCTAGCGGGAGTTACAATGAGCAGTTCTTC. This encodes CASSSYRPSSGSYNEQFF.

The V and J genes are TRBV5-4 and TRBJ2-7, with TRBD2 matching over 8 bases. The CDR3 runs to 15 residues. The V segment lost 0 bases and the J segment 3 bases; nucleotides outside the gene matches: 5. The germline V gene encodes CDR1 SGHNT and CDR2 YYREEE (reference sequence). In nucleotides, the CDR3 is TGTGCCAGCAGCTTGGACGGGAGGGCCCGCTACGAGCAGTACTTC. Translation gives CASSLDGRARYEQYF.

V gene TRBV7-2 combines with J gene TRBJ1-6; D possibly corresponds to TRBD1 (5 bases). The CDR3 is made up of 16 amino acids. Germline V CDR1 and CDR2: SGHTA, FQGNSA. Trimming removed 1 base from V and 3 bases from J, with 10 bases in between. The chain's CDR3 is CASSLGGANYNSPLHF. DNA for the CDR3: TGTGCCAGCAGCTTAGGGGGCGCGAACTATAATTCACCCCTCCACTTT.

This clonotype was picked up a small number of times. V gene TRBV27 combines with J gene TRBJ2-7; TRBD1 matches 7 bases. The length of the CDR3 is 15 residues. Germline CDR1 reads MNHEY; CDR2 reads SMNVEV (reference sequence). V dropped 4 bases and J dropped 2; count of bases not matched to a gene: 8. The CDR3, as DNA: TGTGCCAGCAGTTCTCATGTGACAGGGCCCTACGAGCAGTACTTC. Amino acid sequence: CASSSHVTGPYEQYF.